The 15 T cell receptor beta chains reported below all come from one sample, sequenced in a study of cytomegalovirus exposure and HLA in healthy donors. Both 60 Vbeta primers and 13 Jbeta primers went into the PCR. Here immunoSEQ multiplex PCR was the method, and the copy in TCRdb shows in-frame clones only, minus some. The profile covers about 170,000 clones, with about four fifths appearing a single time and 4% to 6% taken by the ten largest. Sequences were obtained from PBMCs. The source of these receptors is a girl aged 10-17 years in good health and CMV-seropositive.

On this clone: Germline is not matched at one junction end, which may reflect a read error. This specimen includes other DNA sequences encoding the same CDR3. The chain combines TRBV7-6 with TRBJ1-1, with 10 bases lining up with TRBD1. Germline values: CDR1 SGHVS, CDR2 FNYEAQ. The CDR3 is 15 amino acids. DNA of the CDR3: TGTGCCAGCAGCTCGGACAGGGGGTGGAGGACTGAGGCTTTCTTT. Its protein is CASSSDRGWRTEAFF. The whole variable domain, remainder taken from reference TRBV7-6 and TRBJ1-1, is GAGVSQSPRYKVTKRGQDVALRCDPISGHVSLYWYRQALGQGPEFLTYFNYEAQQDKSGLPNDRFSAERPEGSISTLTIQRTEQRDSAMYRCASSSDRGWRTEAFFGQGTRLTVV.

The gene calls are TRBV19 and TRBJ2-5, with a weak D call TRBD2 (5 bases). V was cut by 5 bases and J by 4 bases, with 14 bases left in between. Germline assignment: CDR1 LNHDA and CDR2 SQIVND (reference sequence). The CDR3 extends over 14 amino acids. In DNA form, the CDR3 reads TGTGCCAGTAGTCCCCGGGGTGGGAGAGAGACCCAGTACTTC. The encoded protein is CASSPRGGRETQYF.

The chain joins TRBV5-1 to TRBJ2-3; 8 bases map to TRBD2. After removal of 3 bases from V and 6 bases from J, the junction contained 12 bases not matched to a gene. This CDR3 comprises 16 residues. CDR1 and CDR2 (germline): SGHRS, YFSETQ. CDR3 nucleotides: TGCGCCAGCAGCTCCCCTACTAGCGGCCCCATTGATACGCAGTATTTT. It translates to CASSSPTSGPIDTQYF.

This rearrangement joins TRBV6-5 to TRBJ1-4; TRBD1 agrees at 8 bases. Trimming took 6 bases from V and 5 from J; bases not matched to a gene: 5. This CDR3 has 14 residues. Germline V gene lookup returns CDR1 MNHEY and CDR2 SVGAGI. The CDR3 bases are TGTGCCAGCAGAGGGGACAGGCCGAATGAAAAACTGTTTTTT. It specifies CASRGDRPNEKLFF.

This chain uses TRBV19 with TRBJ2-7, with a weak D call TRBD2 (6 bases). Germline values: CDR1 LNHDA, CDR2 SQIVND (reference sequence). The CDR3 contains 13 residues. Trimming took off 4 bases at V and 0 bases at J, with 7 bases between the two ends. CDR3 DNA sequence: TGTGCCAGTAGTAGCGGGACCTCCTACGAGCAGTACTTC. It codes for CASSSGTSYEQYF.

The CDR3 DNA follows: TGTGCCAGCAGTTCTGTGATCCGGGACAGGGGCTCCTACGAGCAGTACTTC. Its translation: CASSSVIRDRGSYEQYF. The rearrangement uses TRBV28 and TRBJ2-7; 10 bases map to TRBD1. V was pared by 4 bases and J by 0 bases, with 9 bases of the junction left unmatched. Looked up from germline, CDR1 is MDHEN and CDR2 is SYDVKM. The CDR3 covers 17 residues.

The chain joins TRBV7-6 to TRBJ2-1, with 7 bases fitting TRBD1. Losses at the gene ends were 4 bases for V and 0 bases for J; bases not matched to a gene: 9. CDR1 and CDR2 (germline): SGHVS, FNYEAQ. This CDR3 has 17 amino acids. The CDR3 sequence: CASSSRLTGSSYNEQFF. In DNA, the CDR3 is TGTGCCAGCAGCTCGAGATTGACAGGGAGCTCCTACAATGAGCAGTTCTTC.

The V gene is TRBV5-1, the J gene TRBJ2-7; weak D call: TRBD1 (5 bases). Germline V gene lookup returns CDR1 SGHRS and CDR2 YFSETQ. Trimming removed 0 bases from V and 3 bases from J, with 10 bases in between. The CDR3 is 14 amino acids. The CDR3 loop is CASSLGTLFYEQYF. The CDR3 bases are TGCGCCAGCAGCTTGGGGACATTGTTCTACGAGCAGTACTTC.

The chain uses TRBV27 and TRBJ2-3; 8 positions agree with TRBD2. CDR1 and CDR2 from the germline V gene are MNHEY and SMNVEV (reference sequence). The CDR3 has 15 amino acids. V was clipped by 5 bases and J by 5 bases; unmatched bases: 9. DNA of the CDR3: TGTGCCAGCAGTCGTTACGGGGGGGCCCGAGATACGCAGTATTTT. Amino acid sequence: CASSRYGGARDTQYF.

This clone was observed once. The CDR3, as DNA: TGTGCCAGCAGTGAAGCGCTTAGCGGGGGGGCAAAAGAGCAGTTCTTC. Translation gives CASSEALSGGAKEQFF. The chain employs TRBV2 and TRBJ2-1; TRBD2 matches at 11 bases. V trimming: 0 bases; J trimming: 10 bases; junction bases outside the gene matches: 8. CDR1 is SNHLY, CDR2 FYNNEI, per germline. This CDR3 region has 16 residues.

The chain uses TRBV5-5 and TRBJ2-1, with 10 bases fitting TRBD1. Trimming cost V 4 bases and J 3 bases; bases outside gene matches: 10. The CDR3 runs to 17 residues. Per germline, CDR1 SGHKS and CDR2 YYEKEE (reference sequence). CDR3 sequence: CASSKGGRDRGYNEQFF. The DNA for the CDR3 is TGTGCCAGCAGCAAGGGAGGTCGGGACAGGGGCTACAATGAGCAGTTCTTC.

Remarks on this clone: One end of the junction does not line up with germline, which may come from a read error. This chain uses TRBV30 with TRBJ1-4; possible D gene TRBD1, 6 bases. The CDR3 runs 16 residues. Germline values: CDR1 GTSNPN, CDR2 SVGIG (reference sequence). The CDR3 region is CAWSVRGSEANEKLLF. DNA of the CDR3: TGTGCCTGGAGTGTAAGGGGGTCCGAAGCTAATGAAAAACTGCTTTTT.

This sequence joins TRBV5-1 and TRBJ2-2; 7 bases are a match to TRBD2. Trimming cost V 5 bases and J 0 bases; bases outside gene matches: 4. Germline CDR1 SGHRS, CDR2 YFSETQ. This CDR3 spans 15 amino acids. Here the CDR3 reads CASSPGGANTGELFF. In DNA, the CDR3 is TGCGCCAGCAGTCCGGGGGGAGCGAACACCGGGGAGCTGTTTTTT.

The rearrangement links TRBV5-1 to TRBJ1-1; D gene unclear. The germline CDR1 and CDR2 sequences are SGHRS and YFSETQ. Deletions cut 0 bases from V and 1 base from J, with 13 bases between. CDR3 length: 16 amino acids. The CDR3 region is CASSLVPGIPNTEAFF. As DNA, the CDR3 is TGCGCCAGCAGCTTGGTGCCGGGGATTCCGAACACTGAAGCTTTCTTT.

The CDR3 nucleotides are TGTGCCAGCAGCCTCCGGGACAGGGCTTACAATGAGCAGTTCTTC. Encoded protein: CASSLRDRAYNEQFF. The rearrangement links TRBV7-2 to TRBJ2-1; 9 nucleotides line up with TRBD1. Germline CDR1 is SGHTA and CDR2 is FQGNSA. The trim removed 5 bases at V and 4 bases at J, leaving 6 bases unmatched. This CDR3 is 15 amino acids long.